The present T cell receptor (beta chain) was sequenced within a study of regulatory dendritic cells for organ transplantation. The overall study: Regulatory dendritic cells were monocyte-derived, receiving vitamin D3 on days 0 and 4 and IL-10 on day 4.

CFSE-labeled sorted T cells met regulatory or mature dendritic cells for around five days. The CDR3 runs 16 residues. The junction had 7 bases not matched to a gene; V was cut back by 2 bases and J by 5 bases. Germline CDR1 reads MNHEY; CDR2 reads SMNVEV (reference sequence). Study outcomes and limitations: Memory T cells were less diverse than naive, with memory CD8+ most oligoclonal.

Points on this clone: What it binds is unknown.

Only in-frame clones appear in the TCRdb table, and some are missing; sequencing was by immunoSEQ multiplex PCR. Seen here are about 20,000 clones, 80% to 90% observed once, and the top ten hold 0.68%. Sequenced input: naive CD4+ T cells from blood cultured with regulatory dendritic cells. Documented subset: CD45RA+ naive T cells. The chain couples TRBV27 to TRBJ2-5; 11 nucleotides align to TRBD2. This clonotype was sampled from a human donor in good health. The chain's CDR3 is CASSLQGLAGGETQYF. CDR3 sequence (DNA): TGTGCCAGCAGTTTACAAGGACTAGCGGGTGGGGAGACCCAGTACTTC.